This T cell receptor beta chain was recorded in a study of shared clonotypes between healthy human individuals. Overall study: Researchers drew samples from a couple of women and three men aged 18 to 49. Each donor had three CD4 naive, three CD4 memory, two CD8 naive and one CD8 memory plate. Regarding the study as a whole: Clonotypes shared by all four donors outscored non-shared clonotypes in generation probability. Across a handful of donors, naive CD4 shared around 5.3%, naive CD8 approximately 3.5%, memory CD4 approximately 2.5%, memory CD8 about 0.4%.

The repertoire was sequenced with immunoSEQ multiplex PCR; TCRdb's copy has only in-frame clones and lacks some. In the table there are about 2.4 million clones, approximately 94% of which are singletons. Turning to this clone: No antigen is known for it.

V dropped 9 bases and J dropped 2 bases, with 25 bases sitting between them. The germline V gene encodes CDR1 LNHDA and CDR2 SQIVND (reference sequence). This CDR3 is built from 17 residues. The sample was naive CD4+ T cells sorted from blood. Subset meaning: CD45RA+ positively selected. The clonotype was recovered from a young man in good health. The chain joins TRBV19 to TRBJ2-5, with D perhaps matching TRBD1 (6 bases). CDR3 sequence (DNA): TGTGCCAGCGGGACCAGGGGAATCCCCACTACACAAGAGACCCAGTACTTC. Protein: CASGTRGIPTTQETQYF. The variable domain in full, completed from reference TRBV19 and TRBJ2-5, reads DGGITQSPKYLFRKEGQNVTLSCEQNLNHDAMYWYRQDPGQGLRLIYYSQIVNDFQKGDIAEGYSVSREKKESFPLTVTSAQKNPTAFYLCASGTRGIPTTQETQYFGPGTRLLVL.